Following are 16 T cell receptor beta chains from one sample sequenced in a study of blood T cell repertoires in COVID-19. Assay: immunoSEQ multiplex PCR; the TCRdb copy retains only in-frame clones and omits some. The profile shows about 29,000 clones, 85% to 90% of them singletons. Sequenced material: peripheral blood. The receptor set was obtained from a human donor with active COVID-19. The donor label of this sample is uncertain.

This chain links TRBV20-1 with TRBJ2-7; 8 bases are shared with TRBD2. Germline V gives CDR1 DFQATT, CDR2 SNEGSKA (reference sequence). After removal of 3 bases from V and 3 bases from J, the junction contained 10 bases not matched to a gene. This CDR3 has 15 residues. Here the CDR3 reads CSASPPGTSDYEQYF. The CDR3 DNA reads TGCAGTGCTAGTCCCCCCGGGACTAGTGACTACGAGCAGTACTTC.

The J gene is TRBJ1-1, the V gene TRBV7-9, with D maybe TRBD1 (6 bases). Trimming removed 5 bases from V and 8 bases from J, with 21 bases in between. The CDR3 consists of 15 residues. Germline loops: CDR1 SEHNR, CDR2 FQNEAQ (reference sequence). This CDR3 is CASSRNRVGGEEAFF. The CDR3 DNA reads TGTGCCAGCAGCCGGAACAGGGTGGGAGGGGAAGAAGCTTTCTTT.

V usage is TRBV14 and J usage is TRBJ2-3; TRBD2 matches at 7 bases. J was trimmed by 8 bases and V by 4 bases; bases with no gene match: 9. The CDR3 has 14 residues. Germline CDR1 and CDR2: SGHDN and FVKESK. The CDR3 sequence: CASSLVGGDGTQYF. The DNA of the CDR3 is TGTGCCAGCAGCCTGGTGGGAGGGGATGGTACGCAGTATTTT.

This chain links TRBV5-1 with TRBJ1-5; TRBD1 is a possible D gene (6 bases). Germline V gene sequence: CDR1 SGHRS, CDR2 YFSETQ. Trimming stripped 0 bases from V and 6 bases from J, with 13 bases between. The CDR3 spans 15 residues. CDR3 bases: TGCGCCAGCAGCTTGGTAGGGGGAACGGGTCAGCCCCAGCATTTT. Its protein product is CASSLVGGTGQPQHF.

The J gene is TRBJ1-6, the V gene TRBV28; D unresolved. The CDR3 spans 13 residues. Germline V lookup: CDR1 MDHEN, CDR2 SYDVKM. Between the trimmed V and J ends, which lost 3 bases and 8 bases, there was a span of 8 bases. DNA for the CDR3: TGTGCCAGCAGTTTTCCCCCTTATTCACCCCTCCACTTT. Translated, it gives CASSFPPYSPLHF.

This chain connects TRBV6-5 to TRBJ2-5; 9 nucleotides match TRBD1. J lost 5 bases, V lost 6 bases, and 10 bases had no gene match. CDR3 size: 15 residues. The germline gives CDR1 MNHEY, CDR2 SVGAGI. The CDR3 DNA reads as TGTGCCAGCAGGTACCGGGACAGGGTTGTTGAGACCCAGTACTTC. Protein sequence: CASRYRDRVVETQYF.

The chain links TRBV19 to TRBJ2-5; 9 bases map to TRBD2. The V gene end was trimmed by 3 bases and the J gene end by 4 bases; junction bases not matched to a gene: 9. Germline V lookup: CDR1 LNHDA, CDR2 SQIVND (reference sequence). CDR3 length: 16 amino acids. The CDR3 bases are TGTGCCAGTAGTATGTCGGGCGGGGGGGATCGAGAGACCCAGTACTTC. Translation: CASSMSGGGDRETQYF. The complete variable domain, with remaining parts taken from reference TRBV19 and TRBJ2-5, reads DGGITQSPKYLFRKEGQNVTLSCEQNLNHDAMYWYRQDPGQGLRLIYYSQIVNDFQKGDIAEGYSVSREKKESFPLTVTSAQKNPTAFYLCASSMSGGGDRETQYFGPGTRLLVL.

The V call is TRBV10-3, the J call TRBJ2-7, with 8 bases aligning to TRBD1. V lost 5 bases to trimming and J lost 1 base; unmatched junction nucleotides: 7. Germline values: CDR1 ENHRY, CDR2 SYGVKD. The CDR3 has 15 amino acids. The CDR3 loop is CAISPVQGDSYEQYF. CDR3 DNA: TGTGCCATCAGTCCGGTACAGGGGGATTCCTACGAGCAGTACTTC.

For the CDR3, the DNA is TGTGCCATCAGTGATATCCTCGGGCAGGGTCGCTATGGCTACACCTTC. The encoded protein is CAISDILGQGRYGYTF. This chain links TRBV10-3 with TRBJ1-2, with a tentative D call TRBD1 (5 bases). Trimming left V 3 bases short and J 4 bases short, with 18 bases between. The CDR3 is made up of 16 amino acids. Germline V gene lookup returns CDR1 ENHRY and CDR2 SYGVKD.

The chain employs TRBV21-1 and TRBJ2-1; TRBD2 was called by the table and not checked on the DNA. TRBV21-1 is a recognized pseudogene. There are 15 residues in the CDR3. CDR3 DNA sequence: TGTGCCAGCAGCAACCCGGTGCTAGCGGACAATGAGCAGTTCTTC. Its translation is CASSNPVLADNEQFF.

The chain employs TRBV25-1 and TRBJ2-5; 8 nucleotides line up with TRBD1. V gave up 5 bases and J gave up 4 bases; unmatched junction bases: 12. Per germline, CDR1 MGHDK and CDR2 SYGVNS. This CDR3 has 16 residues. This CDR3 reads CASSPAQGARGETQYF. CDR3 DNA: TGTGCCAGCAGTCCCGCGCAGGGGGCGAGAGGAGAGACCCAGTACTTC.

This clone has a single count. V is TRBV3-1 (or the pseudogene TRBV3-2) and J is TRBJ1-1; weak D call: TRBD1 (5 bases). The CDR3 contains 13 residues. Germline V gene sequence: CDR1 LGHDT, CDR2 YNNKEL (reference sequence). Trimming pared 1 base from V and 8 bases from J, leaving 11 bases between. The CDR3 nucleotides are TGTGCCAGCAGCCAAGTCCCCGGGGGGGAAGCTTTCTTT. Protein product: CASSQVPGGEAFF.

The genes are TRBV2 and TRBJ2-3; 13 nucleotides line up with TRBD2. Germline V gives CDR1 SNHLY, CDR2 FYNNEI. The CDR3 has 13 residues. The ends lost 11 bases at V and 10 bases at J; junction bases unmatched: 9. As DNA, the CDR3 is TGTGCCTCCGGGACTAGCGGGGTAAATGCGCAGTATTTT. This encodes CASGTSGVNAQYF.

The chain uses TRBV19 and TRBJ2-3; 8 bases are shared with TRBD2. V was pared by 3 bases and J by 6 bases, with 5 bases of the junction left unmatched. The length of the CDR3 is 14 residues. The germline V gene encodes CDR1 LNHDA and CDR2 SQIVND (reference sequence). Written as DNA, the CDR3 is TGTGCCAGTAGTATTGGGGGGACTAGGGATACGCAGTATTTT. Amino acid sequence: CASSIGGTRDTQYF. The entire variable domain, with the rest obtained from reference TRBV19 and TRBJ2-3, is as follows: DGGITQSPKYLFRKEGQNVTLSCEQNLNHDAMYWYRQDPGQGLRLIYYSQIVNDFQKGDIAEGYSVSREKKESFPLTVTSAQKNPTAFYLCASSIGGTRDTQYFGPGTRLTVL.

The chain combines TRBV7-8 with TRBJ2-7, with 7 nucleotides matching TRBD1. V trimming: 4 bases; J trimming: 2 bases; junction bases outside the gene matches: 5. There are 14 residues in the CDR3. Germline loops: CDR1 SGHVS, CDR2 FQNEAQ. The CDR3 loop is CASSYGTATYEQYF. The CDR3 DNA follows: TGTGCCAGCAGCTACGGGACAGCTACCTACGAGCAGTACTTC. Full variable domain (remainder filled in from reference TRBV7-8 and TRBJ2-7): GAGVSQSPRYKVAKRGQDVALRCDPISGHVSLFWYQQALGQGPEFLTYFQNEAQLDKSGLPSDRFFAERPEGSVSTLKIQRTQQEDSAVYLCASSYGTATYEQYFGPGTRLTVT.

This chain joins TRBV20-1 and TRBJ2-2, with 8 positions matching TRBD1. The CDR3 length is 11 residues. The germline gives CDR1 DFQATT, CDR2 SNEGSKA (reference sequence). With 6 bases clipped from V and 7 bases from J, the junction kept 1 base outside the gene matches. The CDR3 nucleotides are TGCAGTGCGACAGGGGACGGGGAGCTGTTTTTT. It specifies CSATGDGELFF.